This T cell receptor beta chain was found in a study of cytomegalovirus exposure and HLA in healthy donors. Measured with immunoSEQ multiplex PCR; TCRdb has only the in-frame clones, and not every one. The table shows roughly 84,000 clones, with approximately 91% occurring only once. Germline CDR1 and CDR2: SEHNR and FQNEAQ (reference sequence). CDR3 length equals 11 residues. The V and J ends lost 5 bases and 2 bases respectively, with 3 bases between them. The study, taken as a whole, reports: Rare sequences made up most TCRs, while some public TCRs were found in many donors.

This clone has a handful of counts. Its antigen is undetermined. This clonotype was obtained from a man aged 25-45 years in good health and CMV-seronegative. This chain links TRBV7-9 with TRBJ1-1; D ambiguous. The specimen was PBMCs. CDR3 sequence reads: CASSLNTEAFF. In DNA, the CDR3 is TGTGCCAGCAGCCTTAACACTGAAGCTTTCTTT.